This T cell receptor beta chain was identified during a study of blood T cell repertoires in COVID-19. For the study at large: Acute-phase and convalescent COVID-19 samples originated in the United States, Italy and Spain. PBMCs, B-cell-depleted T cells, or T cells were the source of the cDNA or gDNA that made up the material.

How the authors handled the data: How many nucleated cells were present was estimated from reference gene primer amplification. Here immunoSEQ multiplex PCR was the method, and the copy in TCRdb shows in-frame clones only, minus some. Clonal size and the V and J genes are those of that table, whereas D and trimming came from the DNA. The table lists roughly 70,000 clones, 85% to 90% of them singletons. The V gene end was trimmed by 4 bases and the J gene end by 0 bases; junction bases not matched to a gene: 10. In germline, CDR1 is SGHNT, CDR2 YYREEE (reference sequence). The CDR3 is 16 residues long.

Sequencing used peripheral blood. J is TRBJ2-7 and V is TRBV5-4; TRBD1 aligns across 7 bases. The clonotype originates from a woman between 45 and 65 years old with active COVID-19. CDR3 DNA: TGTGCCAGCAGCCCTAAAACAGGGGACCGCTCCTACGAGCAGTACTTC. Amino acids: CASSPKTGDRSYEQYF.